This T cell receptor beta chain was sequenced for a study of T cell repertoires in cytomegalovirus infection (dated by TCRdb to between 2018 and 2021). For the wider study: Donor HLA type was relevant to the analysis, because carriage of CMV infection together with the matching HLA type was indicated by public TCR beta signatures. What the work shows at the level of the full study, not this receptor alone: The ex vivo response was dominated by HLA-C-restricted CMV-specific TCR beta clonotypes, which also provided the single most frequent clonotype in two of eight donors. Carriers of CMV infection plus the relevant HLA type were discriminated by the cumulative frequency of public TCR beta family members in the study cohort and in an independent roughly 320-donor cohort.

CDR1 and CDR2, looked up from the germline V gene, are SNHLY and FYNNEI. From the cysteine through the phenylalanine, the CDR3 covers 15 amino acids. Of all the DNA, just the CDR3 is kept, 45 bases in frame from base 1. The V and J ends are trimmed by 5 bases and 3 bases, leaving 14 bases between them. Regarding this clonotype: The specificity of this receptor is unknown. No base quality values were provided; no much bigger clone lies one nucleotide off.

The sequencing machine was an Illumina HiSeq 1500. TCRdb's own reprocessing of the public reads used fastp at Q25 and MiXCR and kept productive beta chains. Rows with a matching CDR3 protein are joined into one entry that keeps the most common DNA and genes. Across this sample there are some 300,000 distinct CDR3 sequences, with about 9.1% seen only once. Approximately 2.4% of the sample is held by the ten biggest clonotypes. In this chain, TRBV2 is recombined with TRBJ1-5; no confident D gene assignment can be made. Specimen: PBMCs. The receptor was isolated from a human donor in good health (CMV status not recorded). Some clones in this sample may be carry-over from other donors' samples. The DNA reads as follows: TGTGCCAGCAGTCAGGATGGGGTCACCAATCAGCCCCAGCATTTT. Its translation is CASSQDGVTNQPQHF.